This paragraph covers one TCR beta chain sequence. Antigen unknown. This record comes from a study of T cells in Graves' hyperthyroidism and ophthalmopathy. Study-wide context: The initial diagnosis was the point when peripheral blood was collected, ahead of any treatment. General study results and limits: In blood, most of the thyroid clonotypes expanded above 0.001 were also present.

The study defined stable Graves' hyperthyroidism as no ophthalmopathy progression within 18 months. Trimming shortened V by 5 bases and J by 6 bases, and 14 bases separated the two germline ends. Looked up from germline, CDR1 is SGHTA and CDR2 is FQGNSA. This CDR3 comprises 14 residues. The investigators amplified TCR beta CDR3 regions from RNA transcripts. The TCR CDR3 was amplified in a first-round RT-PCR using the HTBI primer set. TCRdb independently ran MiXCR on the multiplex PCR reads; one entry per CDR3 protein. The table has some 800,000 distinct CDR3 sequences, 38% seen once. The specimen sequenced was blood. The chain couples TRBV7-2 to TRBJ1-5, with D possibly matching TRBD1 (5 bases). The receptor was isolated from a man younger than 35 with Graves' hyperthyroidism. CDR3 in amino acids: CASSQVSGAQPQHF. The DNA for the CDR3 is TGTGCCAGCAGCCAAGTTTCCGGGGCTCAGCCCCAGCATTTT.